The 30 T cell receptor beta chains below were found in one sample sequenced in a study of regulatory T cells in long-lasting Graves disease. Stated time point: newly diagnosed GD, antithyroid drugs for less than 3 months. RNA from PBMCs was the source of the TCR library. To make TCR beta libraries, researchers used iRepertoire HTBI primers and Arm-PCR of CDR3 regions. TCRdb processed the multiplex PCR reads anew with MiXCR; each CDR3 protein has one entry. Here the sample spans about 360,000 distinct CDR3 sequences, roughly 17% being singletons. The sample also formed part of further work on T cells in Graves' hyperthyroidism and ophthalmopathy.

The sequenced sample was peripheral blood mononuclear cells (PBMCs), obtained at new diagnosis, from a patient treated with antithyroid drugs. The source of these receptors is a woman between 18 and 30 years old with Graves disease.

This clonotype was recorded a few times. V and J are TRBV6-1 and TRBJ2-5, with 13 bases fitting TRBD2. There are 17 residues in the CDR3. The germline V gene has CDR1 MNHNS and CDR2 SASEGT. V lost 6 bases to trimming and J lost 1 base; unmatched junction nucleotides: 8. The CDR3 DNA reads TGTGCCAGCAGGGGGGGACTAGCGGGAATCTTCCAAGAGACCCAGTACTTC. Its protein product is CASRGGLAGIFQETQYF.

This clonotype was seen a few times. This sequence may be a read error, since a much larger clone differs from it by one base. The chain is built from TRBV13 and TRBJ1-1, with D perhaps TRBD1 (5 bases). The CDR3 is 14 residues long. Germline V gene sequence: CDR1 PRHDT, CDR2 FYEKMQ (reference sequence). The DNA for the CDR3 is TGTGCCGGCAGGGCAGCGGGCAGAAGCACTGAAGCTTTCTTT. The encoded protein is CAGRAAGRSTEAFF. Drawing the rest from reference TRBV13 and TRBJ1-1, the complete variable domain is AAGVIQSPRHLIKEKRETATLKCYPIPRHDTVYWYQQGPGQDPQFLISFYEKMQSDKGSIPDRFSAQQFSDYHSELNMSSLELGDSALYFCAGRAAGRSTEAFFGQGTRLTVV.

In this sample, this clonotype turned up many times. The CDR3 loop is CSALPGQGRQETQYF. DNA of the CDR3: TGCAGTGCTCTCCCGGGACAGGGGCGCCAAGAGACCCAGTACTTC. The gene calls are TRBV20-1 and TRBJ2-5; 10 bases match TRBD1. J lost 1 base, V lost 5 bases, and 7 bases had no gene match. This CDR3 region has 15 residues. CDR1 is DFQATT, CDR2 SNEGSKA, per germline (reference sequence).

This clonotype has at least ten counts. The CDR3 spells CASSLAIRTEAFF. CDR3 nucleotides: TGTGCCAGCAGTTTAGCGATCAGAACTGAAGCTTTCTTT. The chain employs TRBV12-3 or TRBV12-4 and TRBJ1-1, with D unresolved. CDR3 length: 13 amino acids. V gave up 0 bases and J gave up 5 bases, with 7 bases separating them.

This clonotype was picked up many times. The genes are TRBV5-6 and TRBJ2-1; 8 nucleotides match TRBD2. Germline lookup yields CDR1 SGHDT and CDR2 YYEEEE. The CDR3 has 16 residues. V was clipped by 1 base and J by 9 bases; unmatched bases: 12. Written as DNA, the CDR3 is TGTGCCAGCAGCTTGCTGCTAGCGGGTATGACACTTGAGCAGTTCTTC. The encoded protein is CASSLLLAGMTLEQFF. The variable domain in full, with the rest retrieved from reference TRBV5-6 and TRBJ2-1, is DAGVTQSPTHLIKTRGQQVTLRCSPKSGHDTVSWYQQALGQGPQFIFQYYEEEERQRGNFPDRFSGHQFPNYSSELNVNALLLGDSALYLCASSLLLAGMTLEQFFGPGTRLTVL.

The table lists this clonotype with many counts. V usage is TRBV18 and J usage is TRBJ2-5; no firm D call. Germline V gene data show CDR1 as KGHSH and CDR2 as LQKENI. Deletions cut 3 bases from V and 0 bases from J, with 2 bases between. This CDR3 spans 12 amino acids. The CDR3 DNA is TGTGCCAGCTCACCGTACCAAGAGACCCAGTACTTC. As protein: CASSPYQETQYF.

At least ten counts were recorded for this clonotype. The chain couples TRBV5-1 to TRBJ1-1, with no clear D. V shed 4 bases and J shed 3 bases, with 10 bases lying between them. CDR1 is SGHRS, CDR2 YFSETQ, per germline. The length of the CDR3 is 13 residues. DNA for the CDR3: TGCGCCAGCAGCAAAGAGGAGGACACTGAAGCTTTCTTT. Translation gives CASSKEEDTEAFF.

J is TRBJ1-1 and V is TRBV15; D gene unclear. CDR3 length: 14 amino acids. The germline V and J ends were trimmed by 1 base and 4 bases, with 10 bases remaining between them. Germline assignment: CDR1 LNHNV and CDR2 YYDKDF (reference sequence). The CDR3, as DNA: TGTGCCACCAGCAGAGTAGCCCCGGGCACTGAAGCTTTCTTT. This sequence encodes CATSRVAPGTEAFF.

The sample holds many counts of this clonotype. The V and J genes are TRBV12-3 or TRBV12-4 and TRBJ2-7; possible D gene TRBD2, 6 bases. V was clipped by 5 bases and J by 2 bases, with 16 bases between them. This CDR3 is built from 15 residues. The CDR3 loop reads CASSGGAGSAYEQYF. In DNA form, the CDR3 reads TGTGCCAGCAGTGGGGGAGCCGGGAGCGCCTACGAGCAGTACTTC.

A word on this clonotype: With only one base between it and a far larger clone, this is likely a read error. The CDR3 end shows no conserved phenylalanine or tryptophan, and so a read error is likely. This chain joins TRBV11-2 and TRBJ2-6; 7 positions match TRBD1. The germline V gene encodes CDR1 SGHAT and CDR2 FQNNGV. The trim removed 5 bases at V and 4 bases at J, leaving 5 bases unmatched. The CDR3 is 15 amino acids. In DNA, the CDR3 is TGTGCCAGCAGCCTAGGACAGGCCGGGGCCAACGTCCTGACTCTC. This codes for CASSLGQAGANVLTL.

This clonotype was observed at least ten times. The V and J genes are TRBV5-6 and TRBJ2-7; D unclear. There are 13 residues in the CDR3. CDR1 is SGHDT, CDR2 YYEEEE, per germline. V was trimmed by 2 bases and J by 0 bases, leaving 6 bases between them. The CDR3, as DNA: TGTGCCAGCAGCTTCAAAAACTCCTACGAGCAGTACTTC. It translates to CASSFKNSYEQYF.

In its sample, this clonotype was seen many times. CDR3: CASSPRDSPYEQYF. The CDR3, as DNA: TGTGCCAGCAGTCCCCGGGACTCCCCCTACGAGCAGTACTTC. The V and J genes are TRBV27 and TRBJ2-7; weak D call: TRBD2 (6 bases). The CDR3 loop spans 14 amino acids. Per the germline V gene, CDR1 is MNHEY and CDR2 is SMNVEV (reference sequence). V lost 5 bases, J lost 2 bases, and 13 bases lay in between.

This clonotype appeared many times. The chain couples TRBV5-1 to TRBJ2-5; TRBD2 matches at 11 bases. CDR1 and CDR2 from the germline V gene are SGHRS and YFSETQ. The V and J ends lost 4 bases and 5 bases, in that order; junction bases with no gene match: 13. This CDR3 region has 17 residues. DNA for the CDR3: TGCGCCAGCAGCGAGACCGGGACTAGCGGACCCTCGGAGACCCAGTACTTC. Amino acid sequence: CASSETGTSGPSETQYF.

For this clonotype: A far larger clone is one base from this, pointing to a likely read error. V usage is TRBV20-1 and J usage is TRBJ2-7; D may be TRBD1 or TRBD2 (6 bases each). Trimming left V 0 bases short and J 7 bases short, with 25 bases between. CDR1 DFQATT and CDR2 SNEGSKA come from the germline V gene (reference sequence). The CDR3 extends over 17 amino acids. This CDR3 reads CSAREPGGAGTYNEQYF. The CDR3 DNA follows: TGCAGTGCTAGAGAGCCCGGGGGCGCCGGCACCTACAATGAGCAGTACTTC.

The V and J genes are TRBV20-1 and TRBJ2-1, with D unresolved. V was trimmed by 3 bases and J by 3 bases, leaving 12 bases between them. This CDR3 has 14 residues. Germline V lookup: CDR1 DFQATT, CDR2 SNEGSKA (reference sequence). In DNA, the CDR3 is TGCAGTGCTAGGGGTAGTCTCGGCTACAATGAGCAGTTCTTC. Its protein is CSARGSLGYNEQFF.

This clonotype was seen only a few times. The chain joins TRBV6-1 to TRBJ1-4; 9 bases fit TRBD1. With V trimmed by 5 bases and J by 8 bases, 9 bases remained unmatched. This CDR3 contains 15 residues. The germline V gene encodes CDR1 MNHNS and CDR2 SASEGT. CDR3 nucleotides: TGTGCCAGCAGTCCCGCACAGGGGGCTGAGGAAAAACTGTTTTTT. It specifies CASSPAQGAEEKLFF.

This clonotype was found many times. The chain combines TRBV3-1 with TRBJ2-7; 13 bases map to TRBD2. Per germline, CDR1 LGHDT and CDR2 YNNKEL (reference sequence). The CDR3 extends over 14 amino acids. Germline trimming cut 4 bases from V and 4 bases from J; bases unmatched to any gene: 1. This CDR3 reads CASSRGLAGYEQYF. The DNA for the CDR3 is TGTGCCAGCAGCCGGGGACTAGCGGGATACGAGCAGTACTTC.

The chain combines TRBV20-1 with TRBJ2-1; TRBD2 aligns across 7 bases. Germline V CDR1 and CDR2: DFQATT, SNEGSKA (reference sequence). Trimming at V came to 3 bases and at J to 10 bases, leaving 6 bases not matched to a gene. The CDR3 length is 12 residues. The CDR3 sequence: CSASLQAGEQFF. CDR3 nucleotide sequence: TGCAGTGCTAGTCTACAAGCGGGGGAGCAGTTCTTC.

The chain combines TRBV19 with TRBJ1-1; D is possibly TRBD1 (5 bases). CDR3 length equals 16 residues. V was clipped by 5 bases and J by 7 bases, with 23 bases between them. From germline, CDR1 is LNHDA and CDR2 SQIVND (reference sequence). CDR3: CASSLNPRVVLVEAFF. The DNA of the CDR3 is TGTGCCAGTAGTCTTAATCCCAGGGTGGTCCTCGTTGAAGCTTTCTTT. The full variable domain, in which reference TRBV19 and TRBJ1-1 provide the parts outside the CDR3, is DGGITQSPKYLFRKEGQNVTLSCEQNLNHDAMYWYRQDPGQGLRLIYYSQIVNDFQKGDIAEGYSVSREKKESFPLTVTSAQKNPTAFYLCASSLNPRVVLVEAFFGQGTRLTVV.

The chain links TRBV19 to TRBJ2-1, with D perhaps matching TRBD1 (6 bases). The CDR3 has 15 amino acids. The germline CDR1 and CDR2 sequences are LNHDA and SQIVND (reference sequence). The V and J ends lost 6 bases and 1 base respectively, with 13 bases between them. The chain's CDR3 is CASRSGRGSYNEQFF. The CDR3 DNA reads TGTGCCAGTAGATCGGGCAGGGGTTCCTACAATGAGCAGTTCTTC.

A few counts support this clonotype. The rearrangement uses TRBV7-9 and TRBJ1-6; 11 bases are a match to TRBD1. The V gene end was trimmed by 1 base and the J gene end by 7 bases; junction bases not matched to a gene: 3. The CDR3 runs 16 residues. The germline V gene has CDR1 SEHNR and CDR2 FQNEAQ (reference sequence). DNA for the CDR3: TGTGCCAGCAGCTTAGGAGGGGACAGGGGGAATTCACCCCTCCACTTT. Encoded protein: CASSLGGDRGNSPLHF. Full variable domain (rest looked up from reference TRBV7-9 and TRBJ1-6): DTGVSQNPRHKITKRGQNVTFRCDPISEHNRLYWYRQTLGQGPEFLTYFQNEAQLEKSRLLSDRFSAERPKGSFSTLEIQRTEQGDSAMYLCASSLGGDRGNSPLHFGNGTRLTVT.

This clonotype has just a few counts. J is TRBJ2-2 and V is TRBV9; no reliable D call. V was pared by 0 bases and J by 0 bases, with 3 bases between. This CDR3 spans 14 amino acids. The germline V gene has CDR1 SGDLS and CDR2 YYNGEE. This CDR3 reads CASSVVPNTGELFF. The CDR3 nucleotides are TGTGCCAGCAGCGTAGTCCCGAACACCGGGGAGCTGTTTTTT.

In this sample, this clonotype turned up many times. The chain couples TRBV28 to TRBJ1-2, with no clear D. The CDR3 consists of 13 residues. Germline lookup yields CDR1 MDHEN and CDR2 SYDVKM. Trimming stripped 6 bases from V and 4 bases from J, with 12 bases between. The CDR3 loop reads CASSIEPSYGYTF. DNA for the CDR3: TGTGCCAGCAGCATTGAGCCCTCCTATGGCTACACCTTC.

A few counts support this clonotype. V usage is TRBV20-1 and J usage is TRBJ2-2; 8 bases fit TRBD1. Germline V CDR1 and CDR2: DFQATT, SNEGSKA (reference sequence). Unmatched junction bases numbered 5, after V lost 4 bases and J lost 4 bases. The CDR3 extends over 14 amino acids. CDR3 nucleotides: TGCAGTGCTACATGGACAGGGTTCACCGGGGAGCTGTTTTTT. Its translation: CSATWTGFTGELFF.

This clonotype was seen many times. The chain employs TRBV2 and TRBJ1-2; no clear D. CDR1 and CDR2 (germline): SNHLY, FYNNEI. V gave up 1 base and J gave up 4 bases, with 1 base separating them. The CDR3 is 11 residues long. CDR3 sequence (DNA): TGTGCCAGCAGTGAAGGCTATGGCTACACCTTC. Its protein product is CASSEGYGYTF.

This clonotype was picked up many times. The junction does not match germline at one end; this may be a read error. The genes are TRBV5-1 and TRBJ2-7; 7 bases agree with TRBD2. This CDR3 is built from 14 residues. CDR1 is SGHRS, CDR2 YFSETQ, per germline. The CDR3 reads CASSLERGSYEQYF. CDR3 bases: TGTGCCAGCAGCTTGGAGCGGGGATCCTACGAGCAGTACTTC.

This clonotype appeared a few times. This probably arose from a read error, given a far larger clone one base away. CDR3 sequence: CASSLKGNTDTQYF. The DNA for the CDR3 is TGTGCCAGCAGCTTAAAAGGGAACACAGATACGCAGTATTTT. This chain connects TRBV5-5 to TRBJ2-3; D unresolved. The CDR3 covers 14 residues. CDR1 SGHKS and CDR2 YYEKEE come from the germline V gene (reference sequence). V gave up 2 bases and J gave up 2 bases, with 9 bases separating them.

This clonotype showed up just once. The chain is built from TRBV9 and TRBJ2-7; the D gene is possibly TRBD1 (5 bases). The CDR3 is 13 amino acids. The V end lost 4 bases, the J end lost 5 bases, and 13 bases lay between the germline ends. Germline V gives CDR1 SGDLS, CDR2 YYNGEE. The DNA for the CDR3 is TGTGCCAGCAGCCCGCAGGGTATCCACGAGCAGTACTTC. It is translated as CASSPQGIHEQYF. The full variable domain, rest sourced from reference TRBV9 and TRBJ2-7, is DSGVTQTPKHLITATGQRVTLRCSPRSGDLSVYWYQQSLDQGLQFLIQYYNGEERAKGNILERFSAQQFPDLHSELNLSSLELGDSALYFCASSPQGIHEQYFGPGTRLTVT.

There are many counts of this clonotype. CDR3 coding DNA: TGCGCCAGCAGCGACCGAGGCGGAGAGCAGTACTTC. It yields the protein CASSDRGGEQYF. V gene TRBV4-1 combines with J gene TRBJ2-7; the D is unclear. V was clipped by 5 bases and J by 7 bases, with 12 bases between them. The CDR3 spans 12 residues. In germline, CDR1 is MGHRA, CDR2 YSYEKL.

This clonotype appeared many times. Here the CDR3 DNA reads TGTGCCAGCAGTGAAGGTGAAGGTTGGGTATTAGAAGCTTTCTTT. Protein product: CASSEGEGWVLEAFF. The rearrangement links TRBV6-1 to TRBJ1-1; D remains ambiguous. This CDR3 is 15 amino acids long. V lost 1 base to trimming and J lost 8 bases, with 17 bases between them. The germline CDR1 and CDR2 sequences are MNHNS and SASEGT.